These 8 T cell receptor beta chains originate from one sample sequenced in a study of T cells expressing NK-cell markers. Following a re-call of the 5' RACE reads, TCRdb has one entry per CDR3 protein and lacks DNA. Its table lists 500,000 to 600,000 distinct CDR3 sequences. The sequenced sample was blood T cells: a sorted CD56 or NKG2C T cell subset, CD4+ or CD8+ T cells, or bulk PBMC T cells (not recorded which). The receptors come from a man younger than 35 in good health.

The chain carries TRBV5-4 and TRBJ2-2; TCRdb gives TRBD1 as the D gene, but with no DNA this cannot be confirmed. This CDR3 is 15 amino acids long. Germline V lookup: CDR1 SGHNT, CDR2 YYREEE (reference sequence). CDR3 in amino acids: CASSFGTGGPGELFF.

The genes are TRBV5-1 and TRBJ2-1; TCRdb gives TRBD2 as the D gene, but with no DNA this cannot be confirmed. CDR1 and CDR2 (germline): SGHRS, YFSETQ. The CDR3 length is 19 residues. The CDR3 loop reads CASSSGVHQALSSYNEQFF. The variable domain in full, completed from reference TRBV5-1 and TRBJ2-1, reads KAGVTQTPRYLIKTRGQQVTLSCSPISGHRSVSWYQQTPGQGLQFLFEYFSETQRNKGNFPGRFSGRQFSNSRSEMNVSTLELGDSALYLCASSSGVHQALSSYNEQFFGPGTRLTVL.

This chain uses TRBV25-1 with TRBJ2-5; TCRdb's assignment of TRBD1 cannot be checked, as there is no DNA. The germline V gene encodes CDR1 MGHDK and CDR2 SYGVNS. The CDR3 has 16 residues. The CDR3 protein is CASRSIGTRRGETQYF.

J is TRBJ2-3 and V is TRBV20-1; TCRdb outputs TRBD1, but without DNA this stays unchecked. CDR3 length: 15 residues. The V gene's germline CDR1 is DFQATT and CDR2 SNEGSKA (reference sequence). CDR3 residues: CSARDTGKSTDTQYF.

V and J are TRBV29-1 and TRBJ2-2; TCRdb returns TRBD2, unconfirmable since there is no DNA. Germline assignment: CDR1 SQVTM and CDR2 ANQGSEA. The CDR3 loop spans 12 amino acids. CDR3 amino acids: CSVLELTGELFF.

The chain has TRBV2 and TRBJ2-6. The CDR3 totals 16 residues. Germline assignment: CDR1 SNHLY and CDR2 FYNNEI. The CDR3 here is CASREAVSSGANVLTF.

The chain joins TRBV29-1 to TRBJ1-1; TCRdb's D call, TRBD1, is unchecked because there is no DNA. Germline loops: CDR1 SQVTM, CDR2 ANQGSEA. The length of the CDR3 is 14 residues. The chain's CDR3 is CSSKPSGQGSEAFF.

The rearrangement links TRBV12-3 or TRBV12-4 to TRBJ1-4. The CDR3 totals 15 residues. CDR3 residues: CASSSSGSVSEKLFF.